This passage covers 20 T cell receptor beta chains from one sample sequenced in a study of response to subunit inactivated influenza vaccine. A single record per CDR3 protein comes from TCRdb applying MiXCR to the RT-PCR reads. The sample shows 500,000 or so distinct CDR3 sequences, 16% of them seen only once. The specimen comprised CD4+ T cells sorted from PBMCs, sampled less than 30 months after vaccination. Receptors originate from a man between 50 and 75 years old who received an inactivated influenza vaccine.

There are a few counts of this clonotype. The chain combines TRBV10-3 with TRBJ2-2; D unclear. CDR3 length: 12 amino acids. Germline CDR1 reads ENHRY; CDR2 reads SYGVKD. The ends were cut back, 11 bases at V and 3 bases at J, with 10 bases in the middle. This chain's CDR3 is CASKRDTGELFF. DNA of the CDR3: TGTGCCTCTAAAAGGGACACCGGGGAGCTGTTTTTT.

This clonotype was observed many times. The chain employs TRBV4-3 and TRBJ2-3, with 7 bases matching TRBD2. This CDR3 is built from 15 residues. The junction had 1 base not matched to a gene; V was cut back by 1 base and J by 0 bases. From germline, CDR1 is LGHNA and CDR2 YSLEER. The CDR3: CASSQASGSTDTQYF. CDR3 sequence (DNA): TGCGCCAGCAGCCAAGCTAGCGGAAGCACAGATACGCAGTATTTT.

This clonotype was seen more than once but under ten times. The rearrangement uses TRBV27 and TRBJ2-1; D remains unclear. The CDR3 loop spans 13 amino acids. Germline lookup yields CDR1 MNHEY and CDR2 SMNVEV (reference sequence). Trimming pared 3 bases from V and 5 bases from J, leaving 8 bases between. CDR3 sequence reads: CASSFAGNNEQFF. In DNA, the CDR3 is TGTGCCAGCAGTTTCGCCGGTAACAATGAGCAGTTCTTC.

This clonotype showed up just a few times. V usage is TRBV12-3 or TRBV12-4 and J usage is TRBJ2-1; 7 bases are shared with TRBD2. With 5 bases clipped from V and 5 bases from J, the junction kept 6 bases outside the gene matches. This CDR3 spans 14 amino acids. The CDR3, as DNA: TGTGCCAGCAGTACCACCGGGACTAACAATGAGCAGTTCTTC. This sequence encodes CASSTTGTNNEQFF.

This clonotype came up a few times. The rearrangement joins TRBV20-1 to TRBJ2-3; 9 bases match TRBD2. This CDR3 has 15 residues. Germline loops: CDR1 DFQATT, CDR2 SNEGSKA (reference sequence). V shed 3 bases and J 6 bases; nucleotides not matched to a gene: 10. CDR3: CSASSGTSITDTQYF. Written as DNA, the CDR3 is TGCAGTGCTAGCTCCGGGACTAGCATCACCGATACGCAGTATTTT.

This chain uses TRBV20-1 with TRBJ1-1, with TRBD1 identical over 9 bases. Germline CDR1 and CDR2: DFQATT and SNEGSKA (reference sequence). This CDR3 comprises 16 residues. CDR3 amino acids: CRGYEPRQGGNTEAFF. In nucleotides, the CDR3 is TGCAGAGGTTATGAACCGAGACAGGGGGGAAACACTGAAGCTTTCTTT.

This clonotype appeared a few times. The DNA for the CDR3 is TGTGCCAGCAGCCGCCGACTAGCGGGAGGCGCGGATGAGCAGTTCTTC. Translation gives CASSRRLAGGADEQFF. J is TRBJ2-1 and V is TRBV3-1; 13 positions match TRBD2. Per germline, CDR1 LGHDT and CDR2 YNNKEL (reference sequence). The ends lost 4 bases at V and 8 bases at J; junction bases unmatched: 8. The CDR3 consists of 16 residues.

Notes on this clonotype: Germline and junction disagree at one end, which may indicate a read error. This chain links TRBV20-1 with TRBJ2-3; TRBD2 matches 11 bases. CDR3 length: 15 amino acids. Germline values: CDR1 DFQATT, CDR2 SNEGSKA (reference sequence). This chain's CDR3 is CSARHGTSGTNTQYF. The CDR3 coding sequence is TGCAGTGCTAGGCACGGGACTAGCGGCACAAATACGCAGTATTTT.

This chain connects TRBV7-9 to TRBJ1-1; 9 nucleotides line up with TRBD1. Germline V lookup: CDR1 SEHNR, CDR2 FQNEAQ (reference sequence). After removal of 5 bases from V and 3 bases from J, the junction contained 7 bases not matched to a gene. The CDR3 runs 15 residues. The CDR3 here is CASSITGQGDTEAFF. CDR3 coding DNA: TGTGCCAGCAGCATCACGGGACAGGGCGACACTGAAGCTTTCTTT.

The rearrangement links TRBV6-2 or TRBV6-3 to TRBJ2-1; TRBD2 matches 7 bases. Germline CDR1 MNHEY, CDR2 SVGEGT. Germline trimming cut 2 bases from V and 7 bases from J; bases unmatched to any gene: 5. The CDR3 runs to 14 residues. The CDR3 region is CASSYGFSGNEQFF. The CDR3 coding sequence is TGTGCCAGCAGTTACGGCTTTAGCGGGAATGAGCAGTTCTTC.

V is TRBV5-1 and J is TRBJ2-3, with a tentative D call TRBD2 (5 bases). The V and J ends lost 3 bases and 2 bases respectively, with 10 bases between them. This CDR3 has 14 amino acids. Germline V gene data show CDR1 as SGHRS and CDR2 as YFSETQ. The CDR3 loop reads CASSSLAITDTQYF. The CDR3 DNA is TGCGCCAGCAGCTCGCTAGCCATCACAGATACGCAGTATTTT.

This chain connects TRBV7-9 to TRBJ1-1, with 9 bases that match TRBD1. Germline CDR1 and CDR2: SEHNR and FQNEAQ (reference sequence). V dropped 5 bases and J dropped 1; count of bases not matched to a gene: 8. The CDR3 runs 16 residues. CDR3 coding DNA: TGTGCCAGCAGCAGAAAGGGACAGGGAGAGAACACTGAAGCTTTCTTT. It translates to CASSRKGQGENTEAFF.

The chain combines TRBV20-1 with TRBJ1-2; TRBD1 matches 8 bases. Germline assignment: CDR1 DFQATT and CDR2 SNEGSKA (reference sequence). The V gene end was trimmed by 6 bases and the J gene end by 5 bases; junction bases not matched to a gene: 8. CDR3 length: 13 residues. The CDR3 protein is CSARGTGLYGYTF. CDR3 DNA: TGCAGTGCCCGCGGGACAGGATTATATGGCTACACCTTC.

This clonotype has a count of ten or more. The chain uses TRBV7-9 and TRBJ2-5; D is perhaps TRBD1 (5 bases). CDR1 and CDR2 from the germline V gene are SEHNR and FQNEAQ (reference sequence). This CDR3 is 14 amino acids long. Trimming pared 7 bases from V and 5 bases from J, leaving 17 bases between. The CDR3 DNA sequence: TGTGCCAGCAACACCGGGCAGGGTTCGGAGACCCAGTACTTC. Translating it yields CASNTGQGSETQYF.

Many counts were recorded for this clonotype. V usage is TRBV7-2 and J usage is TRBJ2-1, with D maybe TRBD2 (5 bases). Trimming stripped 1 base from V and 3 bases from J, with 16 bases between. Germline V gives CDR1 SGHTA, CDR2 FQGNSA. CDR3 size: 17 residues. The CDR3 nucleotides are TGTGCCAGCAGCTTAGTAGTCGGCGGGCGCCACTACAATGAGCAGTTCTTC. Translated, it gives CASSLVVGGRHYNEQFF.

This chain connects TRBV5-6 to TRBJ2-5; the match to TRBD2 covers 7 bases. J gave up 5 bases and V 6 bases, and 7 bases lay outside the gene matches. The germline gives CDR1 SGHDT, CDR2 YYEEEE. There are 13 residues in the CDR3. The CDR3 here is CASIRTRDETQYF. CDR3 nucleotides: TGTGCCAGCATCCGGACTAGGGATGAGACCCAGTACTTC.

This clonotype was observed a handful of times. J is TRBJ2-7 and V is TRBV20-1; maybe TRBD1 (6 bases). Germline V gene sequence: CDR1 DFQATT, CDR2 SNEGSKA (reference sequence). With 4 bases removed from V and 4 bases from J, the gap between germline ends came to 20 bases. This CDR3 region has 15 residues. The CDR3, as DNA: TGCAGTGCTAACCCCGCGGCCAGGGGACAATACGAGCAGTACTTC. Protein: CSANPAARGQYEQYF.

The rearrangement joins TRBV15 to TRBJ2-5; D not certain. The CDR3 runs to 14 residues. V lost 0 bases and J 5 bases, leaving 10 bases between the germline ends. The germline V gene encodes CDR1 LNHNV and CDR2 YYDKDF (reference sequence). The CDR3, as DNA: TGTGCCACCAGCAGAGATCCCGCCAGGGAGACCCAGTACTTC. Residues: CATSRDPARETQYF.

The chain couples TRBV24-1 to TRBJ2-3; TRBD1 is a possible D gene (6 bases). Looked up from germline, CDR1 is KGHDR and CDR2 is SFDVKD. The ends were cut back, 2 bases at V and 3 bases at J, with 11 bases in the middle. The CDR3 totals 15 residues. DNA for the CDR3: TGTGCCACCAGTGATTCTAAGGACAGAACAGATACGCAGTATTTT. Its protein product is CATSDSKDRTDTQYF.

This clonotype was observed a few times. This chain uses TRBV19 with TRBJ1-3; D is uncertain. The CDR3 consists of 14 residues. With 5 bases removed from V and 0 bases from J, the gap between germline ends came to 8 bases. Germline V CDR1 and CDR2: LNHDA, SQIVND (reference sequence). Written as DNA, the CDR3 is TGTGCCAGTAGTGTGACTAACTCTGGAAACACCATATATTTT. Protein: CASSVTNSGNTIYF.